The rows below give T cell receptor beta chains drawn from one sample of a study of blood T cell repertoires in COVID-19. Sequenced by immunoSEQ multiplex PCR; TCRdb stores in-frame clones only, minus some. The sample includes about 480,000 clones, around 87% of them seen just once. Specimen: PBMCs or T cells enriched from blood (not recorded which). The receptors stem from a woman between 40 and 55 years old who had recovered from COVID-19. Both conserved end residues are part of each CDR3. The order of the fields is D gene, clone size, V gene, J gene, CDR3 DNA, CDR3 protein. D genes are given only for firm matches. Clone size is shown for a subset of rows, as once, few, many or a class of expanded clone.

D: -; size: -; V: TRBV7-2; J: TRBJ2-5; DNA: TGTGCCAGCAGCCCTCAAGAGACCCAGTACTTC; CDR3: CASSPQETQYF
D: -; size: -; V: TRBV30; J: TRBJ1-6; DNA: TGTGCCGGGTTGGGACACCTTAATTCACCCCTCCACTTT; CDR3: CAGLGHLNSPLHF
D: TRBD2; size: -; V: TRBV7-2; J: TRBJ2-1; DNA: TGTGCCAGCAGCTCCGGACTAGCGGGACCGTACAATGAGCAGTTCTTC; CDR3: CASSSGLAGPYNEQFF
D: -; size: -; V: TRBV5-1; J: TRBJ2-5; DNA: TGCGCCAGCAGCTTCGAGCAAGAGACCCAGTACTTC; CDR3: CASSFEQETQYF
D: -; size: -; V: TRBV3-1/TRBV3-2; J: TRBJ2-7; DNA: TGTGCCAGCAGCCAAGGCCCAGCAGGAGGCTACGAGCAGTACTTC; CDR3: CASSQGPAGGYEQYF
D: TRBD1; size: once; V: TRBV5-1; J: TRBJ2-1; DNA: TGCGCCAGCAGCTTAGACAGGGGCTCCTACAATGAGCAGTTCTTC; CDR3: CASSLDRGSYNEQFF
D: TRBD1; size: -; V: TRBV12-3/TRBV12-4; J: TRBJ2-1; DNA: TGTGCCAGCAGACCGGGACAGGGGAATGAGCAGTTCTTC; CDR3: CASRPGQGNEQFF
D: -; size: once; V: TRBV30; J: TRBJ1-1; DNA: TGTGCCTGGAGTGTACGTAGGGGAGAAGCTTTCTTT; CDR3: CAWSVRRGEAFF
D: -; size: once; V: TRBV5-1; J: TRBJ2-2; DNA: TGCGCCAGCAGCTTAGAGGATAACACCGGGGAGCTGTTTTTT; CDR3: CASSLEDNTGELFF
D: -; size: -; V: TRBV6-1; J: TRBJ1-1; DNA: TGTGCCAGCAGTGAATATTCAGGGTTTAACACTGAAGCTTTCTTT; CDR3: CASSEYSGFNTEAFF
D: TRBD1; size: -; V: TRBV11-2; J: TRBJ1-4; DNA: TGTGCCAGCAGCCCCCTAACTCCGACAGGGCGTTTAAGTGAAAAACTGTTTTTT; CDR3: CASSPLTPTGRLSEKLFF
D: TRBD1; size: -; V: TRBV5-4; J: TRBJ1-6; DNA: TGTGCCAGCAGCACAAGACAGGGGAGGAGGTCACCCCTCCACTTT; CDR3: CASSTRQGRRSPLHF
D: TRBD2; size: -; V: TRBV10-2; J: TRBJ2-1; DNA: TGCGCCAGCAGTGAGTCGTGGGCTAGCGGGAGTCTCTACAATGAGCAGTTCTTC; CDR3: CASSESWASGSLYNEQFF
D: TRBD1; size: -; V: TRBV12-3/TRBV12-4; J: TRBJ2-7; DNA: TGTGCCAGCAGTCGGGACAGGGGGCGCGAGCAGTACTTC; CDR3: CASSRDRGREQYF
D: -; size: -; V: TRBV20-1; J: TRBJ1-1; DNA: TGCAGTGCTAGGCGCACTGAAGCTTTCTTT; CDR3: CSARRTEAFF
D: TRBD1; size: -; V: TRBV5-6; J: TRBJ2-1; DNA: TGTGCCAGCAGCGAGACCGGGACAGGGGTCCTGAGCTCCTACAATGAGCAGTTCTTC; CDR3: CASSETGTGVLSSYNEQFF
D: -; size: -; V: TRBV28; J: TRBJ2-7; DNA: TGTGCCAGCAGTGGTCCGGGACTTGTTCCTTACGAGCAGTACTTC; CDR3: CASSGPGLVPYEQYF
D: TRBD1; size: few; V: TRBV29-1; J: TRBJ1-1; DNA: TGCAGCGCCAAAAGGTCGACAGGGCGGAACACTGAAGCTTTCTTT; CDR3: CSAKRSTGRNTEAFF
D: -; size: -; V: TRBV5-1; J: TRBJ1-6; DNA: TGCGCCAGCAGCCTAGACAGCTCCTATAATTCACCCCTCCACTTT; CDR3: CASSLDSSYNSPLHF
D: TRBD1; size: -; V: TRBV6-5; J: TRBJ1-1; DNA: TGTGCCAGCAGTTACGGACAGGAACTGGGAGCTTTCTTT; CDR3: CASSYGQELGAFF
D: TRBD1; size: -; V: TRBV10-2; J: TRBJ2-7; DNA: TGCGCCAGCAGTGAGAGGCAGGGGGCGTTCGAGCAGTACTTC; CDR3: CASSERQGAFEQYF
D: -; size: -; V: TRBV24-1; J: TRBJ2-1; DNA: TGTGCCACCAGCAAGGACAGTTTTGAGCAGTTCTTC; CDR3: CATSKDSFEQFF
D: -; size: -; V: TRBV25-1; J: TRBJ2-6; DNA: TGTGCCAGCAGTGAAAAAGGGGGTCACCCTGGGGCCAACGTCCTGACTTTC; CDR3: CASSEKGGHPGANVLTF
D: TRBD1; size: -; V: TRBV18; J: TRBJ1-1; DNA: TGTGCCAGCTCACCAACAGGGGGTGACACTGAAGCTTTCTTT; CDR3: CASSPTGGDTEAFF
D: -; size: -; V: TRBV5-1; J: TRBJ1-1; DNA: TGCGCCAGCAGCTTTGGCAGAACTGAAGCTTTCTTT; CDR3: CASSFGRTEAFF
D: -; size: -; V: TRBV6-5; J: TRBJ2-1; DNA: TGTGCCAGCAGGCTTAGCGGAAATGAGCAGTTCTTC; CDR3: CASRLSGNEQFF
D: -; size: -; V: TRBV5-1; J: TRBJ2-1; DNA: TGCGCCAGCAGCTTGGCCCGGACTAAATACAATGAGCAGTTCTTC; CDR3: CASSLARTKYNEQFF
D: -; size: many; V: TRBV5-1; J: TRBJ2-7; DNA: TGCGCCAGCAGCTTGGGCTCGCGAAATCTAGTGGGCGAGCAGTACTTC; CDR3: CASSLGSRNLVGEQYF
D: TRBD1; size: -; V: TRBV6-5; J: TRBJ1-2; DNA: TGTGCCAGCAGGCGACAGGGTAGGAACTATGGCTACACCTTC; CDR3: CASRRQGRNYGYTF
D: -; size: -; V: TRBV6-5; J: TRBJ2-1; DNA: TGTGCCAGCATATCCATCCGACAGTACAATGAGCAGTTCTTC; CDR3: CASISIRQYNEQFF
D: -; size: -; V: TRBV5-4; J: TRBJ1-4; DNA: TGTGCCAGCAGCGACAAGCCGGAGGGGAAACTGTTTTTT; CDR3: CASSDKPEGKLFF
D: -; size: -; V: TRBV7-8; J: TRBJ2-7; DNA: TGTGCCAGCAGCTTAGCGAGGGAATACGAGCAGTACTTC; CDR3: CASSLAREYEQYF
D: -; size: -; V: TRBV12-3/TRBV12-4; J: TRBJ2-3; DNA: TGTGCCAGCAGCCCCCTGAGCACAGATACGCAGTATTTT; CDR3: CASSPLSTDTQYF
D: -; size: -; V: TRBV24-1; J: TRBJ1-4; DNA: TGTGCCACCAGTGCGGCAGGGCGGGGGGAAAAACTGTTTTTT; CDR3: CATSAAGRGEKLFF
D: -; size: -; V: TRBV5-6; J: TRBJ1-1; DNA: TGTGCCAGCAGAATAGGGGGATACACTGAAGCTTTCTTT; CDR3: CASRIGGYTEAFF
D: TRBD1; size: -; V: TRBV9; J: TRBJ1-2; DNA: TGTGCCAGCAGCGTAGCGGGACAGGGCCATGGCTACACCTTC; CDR3: CASSVAGQGHGYTF
D: TRBD1; size: once; V: TRBV27; J: TRBJ2-1; DNA: TGTGCCAGCCGTACAGGGGTGAACAATGAGCAGTTCTTC; CDR3: CASRTGVNNEQFF
D: TRBD1; size: -; V: TRBV13; J: TRBJ1-2; DNA: TGTGCCAGCAGCGCAGGGACAGGGGGCGAAGAAAACTATGGCTACACCTTC; CDR3: CASSAGTGGEENYGYTF
D: TRBD2; size: -; V: TRBV5-1; J: TRBJ2-2; DNA: TGCGCCAGCAGCTTGGCGGGACTAGCGGGAGCCCCAACCGGGGAGCTGTTTTTT; CDR3: CASSLAGLAGAPTGELFF
D: -; size: -; V: TRBV6-5; J: TRBJ2-3; DNA: TGTGCCAGCAGTTTGACCCAAATGGGCGCAGATACGCAGTATTTT; CDR3: CASSLTQMGADTQYF
D: TRBD2; size: -; V: TRBV27; J: TRBJ2-1; DNA: TGTGCCAGCAGCCGAACTAGCGGAGCTTACAATGAGCAGTTCTTC; CDR3: CASSRTSGAYNEQFF
D: TRBD2; size: -; V: TRBV4-2; J: TRBJ2-7; DNA: TGTGCCAGCAGCCAGAGAGGTGCGGGAGTGGGGGGCTACGAGCAGTACTTC; CDR3: CASSQRGAGVGGYEQYF
D: -; size: -; V: TRBV3-1/TRBV3-2; J: TRBJ1-2; DNA: TGTGCCAGCAGCCGTGGGACGGGAGATGGCTACACCTTC; CDR3: CASSRGTGDGYTF
D: -; size: -; V: TRBV10-3; J: TRBJ1-1; DNA: TGTGCCATCAGTGATGAGAGTGAAGCTTTCTTT; CDR3: CAISDESEAFF
D: TRBD2; size: few; V: TRBV9; J: TRBJ2-1; DNA: TGTGCCAGCAGCTCTCCTAGCGGGAGTGATGAGCAGTTCTTC; CDR3: CASSSPSGSDEQFF
D: TRBD2; size: -; V: TRBV7-9; J: TRBJ2-7; DNA: TGTGCCAGCAGCTGGACTAGCGGACCCTCCTACGAGCAGTACTTC; CDR3: CASSWTSGPSYEQYF
D: TRBD1; size: -; V: TRBV4-1; J: TRBJ2-1; DNA: TGCGCCAGCAGCCAAGTACAGGGGGCGGGGAATGAGCAGTTCTTC; CDR3: CASSQVQGAGNEQFF
D: TRBD1; size: once; V: TRBV3-1/TRBV3-2; J: TRBJ1-2; DNA: TGTGCCAGCAGCCAAGATTTCAACAGGGGCTATGGCTACACCTTC; CDR3: CASSQDFNRGYGYTF
D: -; size: -; V: TRBV5-4; J: TRBJ2-1; DNA: TGTGCCAGCAGCTTGACTCGAGGGGGGGTTTACAATGAGCAGTTCTTC; CDR3: CASSLTRGGVYNEQFF
D: -; size: -; V: TRBV5-6; J: TRBJ1-5; DNA: TGTGCCAGCAGCTTGGGGAGTTTTCAGCCCCAGCATTTT; CDR3: CASSLGSFQPQHF
D: TRBD1; size: -; V: TRBV27; J: TRBJ1-3; DNA: TGTGCCAGCAGTCAGAGACAGGGCAGCGGAAACACCATATATTTT; CDR3: CASSQRQGSGNTIYF
D: -; size: -; V: TRBV12-3/TRBV12-4; J: TRBJ2-5; DNA: TGTGCCAGCAGGGCGGGCGTCAGAGAGACCCAGTACTTC; CDR3: CASRAGVRETQYF
D: TRBD2; size: -; V: TRBV18; J: TRBJ2-1; DNA: TGTGCCAGCTCACCGACTAGCGGGAGTTACAATGAGCAGTTCTTC; CDR3: CASSPTSGSYNEQFF
D: -; size: -; V: TRBV11-2; J: TRBJ2-3; DNA: TGTGCCAGCAGCCCATCGGTGGATACGCAGTATTTT; CDR3: CASSPSVDTQYF
D: TRBD2; size: -; V: TRBV7-2; J: TRBJ2-3; DNA: TGTGCCAGCAGCCCCCTTTGGGGAGGGTATGCAGATACGCAGTATTTT; CDR3: CASSPLWGGYADTQYF
D: TRBD2; size: -; V: TRBV3-1/TRBV3-2; J: TRBJ2-1; DNA: TGTGCCAGCAGCCAAGAAGGAGGAGCGGGATTTTCAAGCTACAATGAGCAGTTCTTC; CDR3: CASSQEGGAGFSSYNEQFF
D: TRBD1; size: -; V: TRBV29-1; J: TRBJ2-3; DNA: TGCAGCGTCCGTCCAGGGGGTGTAAGCACAGATACGCAGTATTTT; CDR3: CSVRPGGVSTDTQYF
D: -; size: -; V: TRBV9; J: TRBJ2-5; DNA: TGTGCCAGCAGCCCGGGACTCCACCAAGAGACCCAGTACTTC; CDR3: CASSPGLHQETQYF